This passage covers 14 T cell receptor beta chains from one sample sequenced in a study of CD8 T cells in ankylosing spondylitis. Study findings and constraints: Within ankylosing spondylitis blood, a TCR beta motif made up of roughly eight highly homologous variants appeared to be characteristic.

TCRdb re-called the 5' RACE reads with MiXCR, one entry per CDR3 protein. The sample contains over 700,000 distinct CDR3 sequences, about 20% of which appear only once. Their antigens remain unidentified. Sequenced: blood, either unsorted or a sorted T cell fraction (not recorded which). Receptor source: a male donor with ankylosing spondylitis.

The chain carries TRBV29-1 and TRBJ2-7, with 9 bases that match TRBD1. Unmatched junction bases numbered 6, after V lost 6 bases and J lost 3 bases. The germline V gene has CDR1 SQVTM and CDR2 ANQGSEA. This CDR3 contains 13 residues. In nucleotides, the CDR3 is TGCAGCGTGGGGACAGGGAGAGGCTACGAGCAGTACTTC. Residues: CSVGTGRGYEQYF.

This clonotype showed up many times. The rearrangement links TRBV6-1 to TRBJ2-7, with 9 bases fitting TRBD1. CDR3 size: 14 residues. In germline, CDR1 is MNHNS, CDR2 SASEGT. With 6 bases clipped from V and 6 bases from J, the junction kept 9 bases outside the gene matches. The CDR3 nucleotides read TGTGCCAGCAGCCCCGGGACAGGGATTGTCGAGCAGTACTTC. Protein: CASSPGTGIVEQYF.

The CDR3 sequence: CASSPRRDGYEQYF. The CDR3 nucleotides are TGTGCCAGCAGTCCTAGGCGGGACGGGTACGAGCAGTACTTC. The chain has TRBV7-9 and TRBJ2-7, with D possibly matching TRBD2 (6 bases). This CDR3 contains 14 residues. The ends were cut back, 6 bases at V and 4 bases at J, with 16 bases in the middle. CDR1 is SEHNR, CDR2 FQNEAQ, per germline (reference sequence).

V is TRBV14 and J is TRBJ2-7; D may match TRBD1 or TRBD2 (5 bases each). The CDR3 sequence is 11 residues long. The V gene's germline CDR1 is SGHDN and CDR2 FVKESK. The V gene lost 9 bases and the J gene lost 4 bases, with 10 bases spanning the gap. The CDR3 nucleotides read TGTGCCAGGGGGGACCCTTACGAGCAGTACTTC. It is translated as CARGDPYEQYF.

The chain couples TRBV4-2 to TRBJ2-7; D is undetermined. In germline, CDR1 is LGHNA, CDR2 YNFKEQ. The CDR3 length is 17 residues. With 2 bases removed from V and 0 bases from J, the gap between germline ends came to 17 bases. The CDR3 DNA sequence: TGTGCCAGCAGCCAATCCACGGCGGTTGGGGTCTCCTACGAGCAGTACTTC. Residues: CASSQSTAVGVSYEQYF.

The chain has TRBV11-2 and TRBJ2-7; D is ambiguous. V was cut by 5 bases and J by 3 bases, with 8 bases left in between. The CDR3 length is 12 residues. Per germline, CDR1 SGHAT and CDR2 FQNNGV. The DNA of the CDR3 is TGTGCCAGCAGCCCCAAGGTCTACGAGCAGTACTTC. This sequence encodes CASSPKVYEQYF.

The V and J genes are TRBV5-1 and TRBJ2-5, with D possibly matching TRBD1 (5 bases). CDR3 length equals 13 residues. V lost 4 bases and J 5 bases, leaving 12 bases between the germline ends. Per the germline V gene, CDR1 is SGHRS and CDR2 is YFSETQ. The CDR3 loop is CASSPDMGETQYF. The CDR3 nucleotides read TGCGCCAGCAGCCCGGACATGGGGGAGACCCAGTACTTC.

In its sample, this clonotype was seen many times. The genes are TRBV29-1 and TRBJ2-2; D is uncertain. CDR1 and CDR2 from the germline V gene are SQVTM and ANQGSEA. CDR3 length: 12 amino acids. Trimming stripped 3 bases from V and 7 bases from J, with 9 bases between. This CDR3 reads CSVDNPGGELFF. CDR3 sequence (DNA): TGCAGCGTTGATAACCCCGGCGGGGAGCTGTTTTTT.

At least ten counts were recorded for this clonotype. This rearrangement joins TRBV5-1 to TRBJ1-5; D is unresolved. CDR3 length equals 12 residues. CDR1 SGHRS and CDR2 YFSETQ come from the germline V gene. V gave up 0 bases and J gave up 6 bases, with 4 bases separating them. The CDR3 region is CASSLEGQPQHF. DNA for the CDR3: TGCGCCAGCAGCTTGGAGGGTCAGCCCCAGCATTTT.

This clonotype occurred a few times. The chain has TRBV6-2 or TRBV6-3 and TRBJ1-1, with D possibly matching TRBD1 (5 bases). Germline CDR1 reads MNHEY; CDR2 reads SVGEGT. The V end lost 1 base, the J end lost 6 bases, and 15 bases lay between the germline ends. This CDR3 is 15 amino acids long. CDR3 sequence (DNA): TGTGCCAGCAGTTACTGGGGCCCAGGGCTCGCTGAAGCTTTCTTT. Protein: CASSYWGPGLAEAFF.

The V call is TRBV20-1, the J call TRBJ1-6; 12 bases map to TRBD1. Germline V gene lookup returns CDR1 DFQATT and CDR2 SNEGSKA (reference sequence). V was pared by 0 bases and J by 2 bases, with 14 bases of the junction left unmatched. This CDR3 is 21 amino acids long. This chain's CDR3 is CSARDNRDRGRRQAYNSPLHF. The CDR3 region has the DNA TGCAGTGCTAGAGATAATCGGGACAGGGGGCGCCGGCAGGCCTATAATTCACCCCTCCACTTT.

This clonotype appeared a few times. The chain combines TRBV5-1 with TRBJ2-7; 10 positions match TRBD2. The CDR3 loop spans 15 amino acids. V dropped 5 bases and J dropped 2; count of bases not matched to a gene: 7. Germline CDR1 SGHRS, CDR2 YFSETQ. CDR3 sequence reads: CASSTLAGPAYEQYF. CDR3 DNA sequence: TGCGCCAGCAGTACACTAGCGGGGCCCGCCTACGAGCAGTACTTC.

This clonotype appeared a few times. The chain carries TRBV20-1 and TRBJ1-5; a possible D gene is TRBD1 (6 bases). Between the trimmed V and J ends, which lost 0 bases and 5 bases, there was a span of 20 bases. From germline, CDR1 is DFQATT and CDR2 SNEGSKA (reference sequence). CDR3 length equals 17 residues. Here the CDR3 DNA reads TGCAGTGCTAGAGAAAGGTTCTCCCAGGGGACCTATCAGCCCCAGCATTTT. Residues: CSARERFSQGTYQPQHF.

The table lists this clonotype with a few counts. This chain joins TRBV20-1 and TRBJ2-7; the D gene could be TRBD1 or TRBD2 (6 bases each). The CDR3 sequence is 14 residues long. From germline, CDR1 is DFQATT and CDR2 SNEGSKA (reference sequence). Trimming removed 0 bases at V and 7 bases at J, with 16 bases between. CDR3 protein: CSARDLEGGLEQYF. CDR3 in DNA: TGCAGTGCTAGAGATCTGGAGGGGGGATTAGAGCAGTACTTC.